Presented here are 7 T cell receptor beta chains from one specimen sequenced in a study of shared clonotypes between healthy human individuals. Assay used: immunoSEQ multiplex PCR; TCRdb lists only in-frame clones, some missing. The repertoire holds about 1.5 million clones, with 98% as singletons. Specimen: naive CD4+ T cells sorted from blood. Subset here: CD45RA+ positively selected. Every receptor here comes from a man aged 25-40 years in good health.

The CDR3 DNA reads as TGTGCCATCAGTGACGGGGGACAGGGTCGTTGGGAGCAGTACTTC. Translation: CAISDGGQGRWEQYF. J is TRBJ2-7 and V is TRBV10-3; 9 bases fit TRBD1. The length of the CDR3 is 15 residues. The germline V gene has CDR1 ENHRY and CDR2 SYGVKD. The V segment lost 3 bases and the J segment 7 bases; nucleotides outside the gene matches: 10.

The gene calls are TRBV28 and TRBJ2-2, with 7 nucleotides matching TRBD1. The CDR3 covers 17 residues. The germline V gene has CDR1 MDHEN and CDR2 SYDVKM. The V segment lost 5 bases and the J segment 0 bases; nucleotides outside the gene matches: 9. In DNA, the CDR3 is TGTGCCAGCAGTAACAGGGGAAGGGGTGCGAACACCGGGGAGCTGTTTTTT. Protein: CASSNRGRGANTGELFF. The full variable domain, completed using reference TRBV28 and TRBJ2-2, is DVKVTQSSRYLVKRTGEKVFLECVQDMDHENMFWYRQDPGLGLRLIYFSYDVKMKEKGDIPEGYSVSREKKERFSLILESASTNQTSMYLCASSNRGRGANTGELFFGEGSRLTVL.

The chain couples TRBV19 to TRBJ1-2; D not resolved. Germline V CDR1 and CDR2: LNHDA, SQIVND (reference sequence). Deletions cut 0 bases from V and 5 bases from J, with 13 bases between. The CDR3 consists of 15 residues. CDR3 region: CASSIDPVSRYGYTF. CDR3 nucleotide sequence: TGTGCCAGTAGTATAGATCCTGTCTCCCGGTATGGCTACACCTTC.

In DNA form, the CDR3 reads TGTGCCAGCAGCTCCCTTATAGCGGGAGAACGTGAGCAGTTCTTC. Protein product: CASSSLIAGEREQFF. The chain employs TRBV7-9 and TRBJ2-1; 9 nucleotides agree with TRBD2. V was clipped by 4 bases and J by 9 bases; unmatched bases: 10. The CDR3 extends over 15 amino acids. The germline gives CDR1 SEHNR, CDR2 FQNEAQ (reference sequence).

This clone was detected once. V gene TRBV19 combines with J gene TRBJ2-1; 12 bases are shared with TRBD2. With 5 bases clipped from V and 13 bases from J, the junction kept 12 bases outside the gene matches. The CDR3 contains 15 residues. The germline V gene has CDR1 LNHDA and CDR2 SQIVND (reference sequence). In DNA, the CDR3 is TGTGCCAGTAGTGTGACTAGCGGGAGCCTTTCCAGTCAGTTCTTC. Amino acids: CASSVTSGSLSSQFF.

This CDR3 reads CASSIGPAGGDGETQYF. For the CDR3, the DNA is TGCGCCAGCAGCATCGGTCCAGCGGGAGGGGACGGGGAGACCCAGTACTTC. This chain connects TRBV5-1 to TRBJ2-5; 10 nucleotides agree with TRBD2. The V segment lost 4 bases and the J segment 5 bases; nucleotides outside the gene matches: 14. In germline, CDR1 is SGHRS, CDR2 YFSETQ. The CDR3 is 17 residues long.

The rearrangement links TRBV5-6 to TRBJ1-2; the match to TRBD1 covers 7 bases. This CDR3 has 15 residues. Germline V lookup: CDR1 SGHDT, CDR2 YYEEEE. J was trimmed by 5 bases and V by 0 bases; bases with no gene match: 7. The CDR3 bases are TGTGCCAGCAGCTTGGTGGGGCAGGGGGTTTATGGCTACACCTTC. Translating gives CASSLVGQGVYGYTF.